A selection of T cell receptor beta chains follows, all from one sample in a study of blood T cell repertoires in COVID-19. Profiled with immunoSEQ multiplex PCR; TCRdb holds only in-frame clones, not every one. The data show 250,000 to 350,000 clones, 75% to 95% seen once. The sample taken for sequencing was peripheral blood. The receptors originated from a woman aged 30 to 39 with COVID-19, enrolled during active disease. CDR3s include the opening cysteine and the closing phenylalanine or tryptophan. A D gene is named only where the DNA matches it firmly. Size values are once, few and many counts, or a class for expanded clones, and some rows have none.

J,size,V,D,DNA,CDR3
TRBJ2-3,NA,TRBV9,TRBD2,TGTGCCAGCAGCGTAGGGAGCGGGAACACAGATACGCAGTATTTT,CASSVGSGNTDTQYF
TRBJ1-1,few,TRBV9,TRBD1,TGTGCCAGCAGCGTAGGTACAGGGGGTCGAGCTTTCTTT,CASSVGTGGRAFF
TRBJ2-1,NA,TRBV19,TRBD2,TGTGCCAGTAGTATTCTTCGTGGCGGGGGATTCTCCAATGAGCAGTTCTTC,CASSILRGGGFSNEQFF
TRBJ2-2,NA,TRBV5-4,NA,TGTGCCAGCAGCCAGACTAGATCAACCGGGGAGCTGTTTTTT,CASSQTRSTGELFF
TRBJ1-4,NA,TRBV28,TRBD1,TGTGCCAGCAGGCTGGACAGGGGTAATGAAAAACTGTTTTTT,CASRLDRGNEKLFF
TRBJ1-2,NA,TRBV15,TRBD1,TGTGCCACCAGCAGAGATGCGGGACAGCCCTATGGCTACACCTTC,CATSRDAGQPYGYTF
TRBJ2-1,once,TRBV10-3,TRBD2,TGTGCCATCAGCGCGGGAGTCGAGCAGTTCTTC,CAISAGVEQFF
TRBJ1-6,NA,TRBV27,NA,TGTGCCAGCAGTTTACGGGGTGGGGGGGGACTCACCTATAATTCACCCCTCCACTTT,CASSLRGGGGLTYNSPLHF
TRBJ1-2,NA,TRBV6-5,NA,TGTGCCAGCAGCCCCCAGGGCTACTATGGCTACACCTTC,CASSPQGYYGYTF
TRBJ2-7,NA,TRBV6-5,NA,TGTGCCAGCAGGTCGACAAGAAAGACCTACGAGCAGTACTTC,CASRSTRKTYEQYF
TRBJ2-5,NA,TRBV5-1,NA,TGCGCCAGCAGTCGCGGGACTCACCAAGAGACCCAGTACTTC,CASSRGTHQETQYF
TRBJ1-1,few,TRBV7-2,TRBD1,TGTGCCAGCAGCACCGGGACAGGGGGATTTTACACTGAAGCTTTCTTT,CASSTGTGGFYTEAFF
TRBJ2-7,NA,TRBV28,NA,TGTGCCAGCAGTTTCCCAGCGGGCCTCTCCTACGAGCAGTACTTC,CASSFPAGLSYEQYF
TRBJ1-1,once,TRBV29-1,NA,TGCAGCGTTACCCCTGCGGGGTCCCAAGCTTTCTTT,CSVTPAGSQAFF
TRBJ1-2,NA,TRBV5-6,TRBD1,TGTGCCAGCAGCCCGGACAGGGGAATCTATGGCTACACCTTC,CASSPDRGIYGYTF
TRBJ2-3,once,TRBV7-2,NA,TGTGCCAGCAGCCCGGAGCGGACAGTAGATACGCAGTATTTT,CASSPERTVDTQYF
TRBJ2-5,NA,TRBV5-8,TRBD2,TGTGCCAGCAGCTTGCTAGCGGGACTACAAGAGACCCAGTACTTC,CASSLLAGLQETQYF
TRBJ2-1,NA,TRBV10-2,NA,TGCGCCAGCAGTGAATCAGATTACAATGAGCAGTTCTTC,CASSESDYNEQFF
TRBJ2-3,once,TRBV13,TRBD2,TGTGCCAGCAGCCTCGGGACTAGCGGGAGAGGTGATACGCAGTATTTT,CASSLGTSGRGDTQYF
TRBJ2-1,NA,TRBV27,TRBD2,TGTGCCAGCAGTTTACCGACTAGCGGGAGCGATGAGCAGTTCTTC,CASSLPTSGSDEQFF
TRBJ1-1,NA,TRBV27,NA,TGTGCCAGCAGTTTTGCGCGACAGGCAATTAGTGAAGCTTTCTTT,CASSFARQAISEAFF
TRBJ1-2,NA,TRBV11-2,NA,TGTGCCAGCAGCTTACCCCCCGGGACATTTAACTATGGCTACACCTTC,CASSLPPGTFNYGYTF
TRBJ1-2,few,TRBV7-2,TRBD1,TGTGCCAGCAGCTTAGTGACCGGGACAGGGGTCTATGGCTACACCTTC,CASSLVTGTGVYGYTF
TRBJ2-5,NA,TRBV25-1,TRBD1,TGTGCCAGCAGTGAATACTCGGCAGGGGGCGCGGAGACCCAGTACTTC,CASSEYSAGGAETQYF
TRBJ2-1,few,TRBV7-2,TRBD2,TGTGCCAGCAGCTTAGCGGGACTAGCGGGAGCCCGGCGAGGGGCTGAGCAGTTCTTC,CASSLAGLAGARRGAEQFF
TRBJ2-7,few,TRBV30,NA,TGTGCCGCGGAGCGGACCCAGAGATACGAGCAGTACTTC,CAAERTQRYEQYF
TRBJ2-3,NA,TRBV28,NA,TGTGCCAGCAGTCTCGAGGTAGACGGACAGAACTTAGTCACAGATACGCAGTATTTT,CASSLEVDGQNLVTDTQYF
TRBJ1-1,NA,TRBV5-5,NA,TGTGCCAGCAGCGCGAGGAACACTGAAGCTTTCTTT,CASSARNTEAFF
TRBJ2-1,NA,TRBV30,TRBD2,TGTGCCTGGAGTCCGACTAGCGGTTTCTACAATGAGCAGTTCTTC,CAWSPTSGFYNEQFF
TRBJ1-3,NA,TRBV7-2,TRBD1,TGTGCCAGCAGCTTAGGGGGACAGGGGTATGGAAACACCATATATTTT,CASSLGGQGYGNTIYF
TRBJ2-7,few,TRBV7-9,TRBD2,TGTGCCAGCAGCCATAGGCGGTTAGGGCGGGAGGACGAGCAGTACTTC,CASSHRRLGREDEQYF
TRBJ1-2,NA,TRBV27,NA,TGTGCCAGCAGTTATTGGTTGGGGGGAATAAGAGGCTACACCTTC,CASSYWLGGIRGYTF
TRBJ1-1,once,TRBV30,TRBD1,TGTGCCTGGAGTCTGCTGACAGGGGGGAACACTGAAGCTTTCTTT,CAWSLLTGGNTEAFF
TRBJ1-2,NA,TRBV12-5,NA,TGTGCTAGTGGTTTGGTACGTGGACAGTCCTATGGCTACACCTTC,CASGLVRGQSYGYTF
TRBJ2-2,NA,TRBV9,NA,TGTGCCAGCAGCGTAGGGACACCCGACTCCGGGGAGCTGTTTTTT,CASSVGTPDSGELFF
TRBJ2-5,once,TRBV2,TRBD1,TGTGCCAGCAGCAGACTTAGGACAGGGAAAGAGACCCAGTACTTC,CASSRLRTGKETQYF
TRBJ2-7,once,TRBV18,NA,TGTGCCAGCTCACCACCGGACTTTTACGAGCAGTACTTC,CASSPPDFYEQYF
TRBJ2-7,NA,TRBV5-5,NA,TGTGCCAGCAGCTTCCTCTACGAGCAGTACTTC,CASSFLYEQYF
TRBJ2-7,NA,TRBV6-5,NA,TGTGCCAGCAGTTATGGACTGGGAGTTCTCGAGCAGTACTTC,CASSYGLGVLEQYF
TRBJ2-1,NA,TRBV5-1,TRBD2,TGCGCCAGCAGCAGACTTAGCGGGAGGGTAGGCAATGAGCAGTTCTTC,CASSRLSGRVGNEQFF
TRBJ1-4,NA,TRBV3-1/TRBV3-2,NA,TGTGCCAGCAGCCAAGAAGGGGGTTCTAATGAAAAACTGTTTTTT,CASSQEGGSNEKLFF
TRBJ2-1,NA,TRBV19,TRBD2,TGTGCCAGTAGTGCGGGGGGGGATTACAATGAGCAGTTCTTC,CASSAGGDYNEQFF
TRBJ1-1,once,TRBV5-6,NA,TGTGCCAGCAGCTTCGGCGCGGCCGAAGCTTTCTTT,CASSFGAAEAFF
TRBJ1-1,NA,TRBV6-1,NA,TGTGCCAGCAGTGAGGGGGCCTTAAGGGGCACTGAAGCTTTCTTT,CASSEGALRGTEAFF